The present TCR beta chain was sequenced within a study of cytomegalovirus exposure and HLA in healthy donors. As for the study in general: Early released data had about 80 million unique TCRs, all coming from HLA-typed donors. The study's findings and limits: The classifier reportedly diagnosed cytomegalovirus status with high specificity and sensitivity. V- and J-gene trimming of TCR beta was linked (in a later analysis) to a missense DCLRE1C variant.

In the case of this clone: Antigen: not known.

The donors were healthy bone marrow donors. PCR was performed using 60 Vbeta and 13 Jbeta primers. Some clones are missing from TCRdb's copy, which holds only in-frame ones; the method was immunoSEQ multiplex PCR. The sample yields around 180,000 clones, 79% seen once. Sequenced input: PBMCs. This receptor was taken from a woman aged 45-65 years in good health and CMV-seronegative.

The CDR3 loop reads CASRGTSGTFLYEQYF. The CDR3 DNA sequence: TGTGCCAGCAGGGGGACTAGCGGGACGTTCCTCTACGAGCAGTACTTC. V gene TRBV2 combines with J gene TRBJ2-7, with TRBD2 matching 13 bases. In germline, CDR1 is SNHLY, CDR2 FYNNEI. With V trimmed by 6 bases and J by 3 bases, 8 bases remained unmatched. The CDR3 covers 16 residues. Together with reference TRBV2 and TRBJ2-7, the CDR3 gives the full variable domain: EPEVTQTPSHQVTQMGQEVILRCVPISNHLYFYWYRQILGQKVEFLVSFYNNEISEKSEIFDDQFSVERPDGSNFTLKIRSTKLEDSAMYFCASRGTSGTFLYEQYFGPGTRLTVT.